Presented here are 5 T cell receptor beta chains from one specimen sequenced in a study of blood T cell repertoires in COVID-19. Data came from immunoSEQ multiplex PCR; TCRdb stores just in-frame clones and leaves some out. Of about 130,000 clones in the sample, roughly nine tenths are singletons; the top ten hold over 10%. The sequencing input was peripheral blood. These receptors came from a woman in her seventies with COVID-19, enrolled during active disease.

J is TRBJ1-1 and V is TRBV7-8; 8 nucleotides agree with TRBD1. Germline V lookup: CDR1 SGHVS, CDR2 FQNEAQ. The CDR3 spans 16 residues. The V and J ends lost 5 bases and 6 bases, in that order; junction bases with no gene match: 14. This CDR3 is CASSPQGGQGIAEAFF. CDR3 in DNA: TGTGCCAGCAGCCCTCAGGGAGGACAGGGCATCGCTGAAGCTTTCTTT. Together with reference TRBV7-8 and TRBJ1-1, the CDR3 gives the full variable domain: GAGVSQSPRYKVAKRGQDVALRCDPISGHVSLFWYQQALGQGPEFLTYFQNEAQLDKSGLPSDRFFAERPEGSVSTLKIQRTQQEDSAVYLCASSPQGGQGIAEAFFGQGTRLTVV.

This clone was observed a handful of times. DNA of the CDR3: TGCGCCAGCAGCGATAGCGGGGGGGCTGAGACCCAGTACTTC. Protein product: CASSDSGGAETQYF. V usage is TRBV4-1 and J usage is TRBJ2-5; 11 bases agree with TRBD2. V dropped 5 bases and J dropped 5; count of bases not matched to a gene: 4. From germline, CDR1 is MGHRA and CDR2 YSYEKL. The CDR3 totals 14 residues.

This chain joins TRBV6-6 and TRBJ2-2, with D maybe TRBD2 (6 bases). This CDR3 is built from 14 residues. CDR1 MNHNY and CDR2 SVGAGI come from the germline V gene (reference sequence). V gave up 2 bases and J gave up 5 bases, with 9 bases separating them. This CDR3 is CASSYAAGTGELFF. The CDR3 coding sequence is TGTGCCAGCAGTTACGCGGCGGGGACCGGGGAGCTGTTTTTT.

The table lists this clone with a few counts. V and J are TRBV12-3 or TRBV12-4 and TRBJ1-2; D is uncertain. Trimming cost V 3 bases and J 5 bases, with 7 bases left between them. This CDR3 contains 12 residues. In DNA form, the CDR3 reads TGTGCCAGCAGTTTGGCGGGGTATGGCTACACCTTC. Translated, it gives CASSLAGYGYTF.

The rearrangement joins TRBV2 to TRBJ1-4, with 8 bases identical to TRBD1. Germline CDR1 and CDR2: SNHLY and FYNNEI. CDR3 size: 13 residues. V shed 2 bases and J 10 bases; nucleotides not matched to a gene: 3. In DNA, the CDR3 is TGTGCCAGCAGTGAACTACAGGGGGGAAAACTGTTTTTT. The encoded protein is CASSELQGGKLFF.